These 12 T cell receptor beta chains came from one sample sequenced in a study of regulatory T cells in long-lasting Graves disease. As to time point: newly diagnosed GD, antithyroid drugs for less than 3 months. TCR sequences were obtained from RNA taken from PBMCs. According to the study, TCR beta libraries were built with iRepertoire HTBI primers and CDR3-region Arm-PCR. TCRdb re-analysed the multiplex PCR reads in MiXCR, keeping a single row per CDR3 protein. Counted here are about 530,000 distinct CDR3 sequences, more than 15% occurring once; the ten biggest clones make up 20% to 30%. In addition, the sample was reused for a study of T cells in Graves' hyperthyroidism and ophthalmopathy.

This specimen consisted of peripheral blood mononuclear cells (PBMCs), obtained at new diagnosis, from a patient treated with antithyroid drugs. These receptors originate from a woman aged 35-65 years with Graves disease.

In this sample, this clonotype turned up many times. The CDR3 loop reads CASRTGSSNQPQHF. DNA of the CDR3: TGTGCCAGCAGGACAGGCTCCAGCAATCAGCCCCAGCATTTT. This chain connects TRBV6-1 to TRBJ1-5; TRBD1 is a possible D gene (6 bases). The CDR3 is 14 residues long. Trimming removed 6 bases at V and 1 base at J, with 10 bases between. Germline assignment: CDR1 MNHNS and CDR2 SASEGT.

This clonotype was seen repeatedly, ten times or more. V usage is TRBV6-1 and J usage is TRBJ2-7; the D gene is possibly TRBD1 (6 bases). The CDR3 has 13 amino acids. In germline, CDR1 is MNHNS, CDR2 SASEGT. The V end lost 2 bases, the J end lost 5 bases, and 10 bases lay between the germline ends. The CDR3 spells CASSEYTGNEQYF. The CDR3 nucleotides read TGTGCCAGCAGTGAATATACAGGGAACGAGCAGTACTTC.

This clonotype was observed many times. The chain links TRBV7-2 to TRBJ1-1, with a tentative D call TRBD1 (5 bases). CDR1 is SGHTA and CDR2 is FQGNSA in the germline V gene. Trimming removed 5 bases from V and 0 bases from J, with 10 bases in between. There are 14 residues in the CDR3. CDR3 amino acids: CASSPDSLNTEAFF. The CDR3 region has the DNA TGTGCCAGCAGCCCTGACAGTCTGAACACTGAAGCTTTCTTT.

This clonotype was found many times. The chain employs TRBV6-1 and TRBJ1-5; 7 bases are a match to TRBD1. CDR3 size: 17 residues. From germline, CDR1 is MNHNS and CDR2 SASEGT. V lost 2 bases to trimming and J lost 0 bases; unmatched junction nucleotides: 7. The DNA of the CDR3 is TGTGCCAGCAGTGAATGGAGGGGGCGATATAGCAATCAGCCCCAGCATTTT. Protein sequence: CASSEWRGRYSNQPQHF.

Many counts were recorded for this clonotype. V is TRBV12-3 or TRBV12-4 and J is TRBJ1-5; no reliable D call. The CDR3 is made up of 14 amino acids. Trimming removed 6 bases at V and 5 bases at J, with 14 bases between. The CDR3 loop reads CASRGLGNYQPQHF. CDR3 nucleotide sequence: TGTGCCAGCAGGGGTCTTGGTAACTATCAGCCCCAGCATTTT.

This clonotype was observed at least ten times. The V call is TRBV6-1, the J call TRBJ2-5; 8 nucleotides line up with TRBD2. This CDR3 spans 13 amino acids. Germline loops: CDR1 MNHNS, CDR2 SASEGT. Trimming removed 10 bases from V and 5 bases from J; junction bases left unmatched: 9. The chain's CDR3 is CATKRGGRETQYF. The CDR3 DNA follows: TGTGCCACCAAGAGGGGCGGGAGGGAGACCCAGTACTTC.

The chain couples TRBV19 to TRBJ2-1; 8 nucleotides line up with TRBD2. Germline-derived CDR1 and CDR2 are LNHDA and SQIVND (reference sequence). The CDR3 is made up of 16 amino acids. The V and J ends lost 4 bases and 4 bases, in that order; junction bases with no gene match: 9. This CDR3 reads CASSSILAGAYNEQFF. CDR3 nucleotides: TGTGCCAGTAGTAGTATTCTAGCGGGCGCGTACAATGAGCAGTTCTTC.

This clonotype came up a few times. The chain joins TRBV20-1 to TRBJ2-7; D uncertain. Per germline, CDR1 DFQATT and CDR2 SNEGSKA (reference sequence). CDR3 length equals 12 residues. V lost 3 bases and J lost 3, with 9 bases in between. For the CDR3, the DNA is TGCAGTGCTAGTCAGCTTTTCTACGAGCAGTACTTC. It encodes CSASQLFYEQYF.

This clonotype was seen at least ten times. The CDR3 loop is CASSLGSAAFF. CDR3 sequence (DNA): TGTGCCAGCAGCTTAGGCAGCGCGGCTTTCTTT. The J gene is TRBJ1-1, the V gene TRBV11-2, with unresolved D. CDR3 length equals 11 residues. Germline-derived CDR1 and CDR2 are SGHAT and FQNNGV. Trimming stripped 1 base from V and 11 bases from J, with 8 bases between.

As concerns this clonotype: At one end, the junction sequence differs from germline, possibly due to a read error. This chain connects TRBV5-4 to TRBJ2-1; 8 positions match TRBD1. CDR3 length equals 12 residues. Germline V gives CDR1 SGHNT, CDR2 YYREEE (reference sequence). DNA of the CDR3: TGTGCCAGCAGCTTGGATGGCCAGGGGGCGATCTTC. This codes for CASSLDGQGAIF.

Many counts were recorded for this clonotype. The chain combines TRBV11-2 with TRBJ2-4; D is perhaps TRBD1 (6 bases). CDR1 SGHAT and CDR2 FQNNGV come from the germline V gene. The CDR3 consists of 16 residues. The ends were cut back, 1 base at V and 0 bases at J, with 10 bases in the middle. The DNA of the CDR3 is TGTGCCAGCAGCTTAGGAGGACAGCTAGCCAAAAACATTCAGTACTTC. Translation gives CASSLGGQLAKNIQYF.

This clonotype was counted a few times. This chain links TRBV20-1 with TRBJ1-1; a weak D match, TRBD1 (5 bases). V was pared by 0 bases and J by 1 base, with 12 bases between. CDR3 length: 15 residues. Germline V lookup: CDR1 DFQATT, CDR2 SNEGSKA (reference sequence). The CDR3 DNA sequence: TGCAGTGCTAGAGATCCGGGACGGGGGAACACTGAAGCTTTCTTT. As protein: CSARDPGRGNTEAFF.